This T cell receptor beta chain emerged from a study of T cell changes during pregnancy in multiple sclerosis. V lost 3 bases, J lost 5 bases, and 5 bases stayed unmatched. In germline, CDR1 is GTSNPN, CDR2 SVGIG (reference sequence). This CDR3 spans 15 amino acids. Profiled with immunoSEQ multiplex PCR; TCRdb holds only in-frame clones, not every one. The table includes some 31,000 clones, about 89% detected once. V is TRBV30 and J is TRBJ2-1; 12 bases match TRBD2. The clonotype was recovered from a female donor with multiple sclerosis, enrolled in a pregnancy study. Sample: CD8+ T cells from peripheral blood mononuclear cells, taken in the second trimester of pregnancy. CDR3 sequence reads: CAWRPLAGGNNEQFF. Written as DNA, the CDR3 is TGTGCCTGGAGGCCCCTAGCGGGAGGGAACAATGAGCAGTTCTTC.